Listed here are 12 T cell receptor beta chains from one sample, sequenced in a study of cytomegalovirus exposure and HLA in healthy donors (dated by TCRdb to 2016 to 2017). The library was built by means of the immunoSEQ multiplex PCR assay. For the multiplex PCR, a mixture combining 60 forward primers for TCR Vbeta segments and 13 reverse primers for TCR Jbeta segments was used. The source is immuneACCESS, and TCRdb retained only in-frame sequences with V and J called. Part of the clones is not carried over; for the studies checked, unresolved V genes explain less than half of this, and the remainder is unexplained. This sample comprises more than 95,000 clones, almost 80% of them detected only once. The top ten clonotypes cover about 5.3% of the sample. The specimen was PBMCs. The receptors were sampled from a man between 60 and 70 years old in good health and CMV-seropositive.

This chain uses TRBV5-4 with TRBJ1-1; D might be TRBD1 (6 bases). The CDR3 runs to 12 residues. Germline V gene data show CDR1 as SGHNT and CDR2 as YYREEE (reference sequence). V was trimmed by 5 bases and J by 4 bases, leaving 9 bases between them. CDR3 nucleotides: TGTGCCAGCAGTATACAGGGCACTGAAGCTTTCTTT. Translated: CASSIQGTEAFF.

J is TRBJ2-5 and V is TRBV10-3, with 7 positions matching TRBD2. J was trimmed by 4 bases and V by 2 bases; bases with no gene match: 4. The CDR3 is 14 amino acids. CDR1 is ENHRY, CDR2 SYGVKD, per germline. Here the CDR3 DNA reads TGTGCCATCAGTGAGGTCGGGGAGGGAGAGACCCAGTACTTC. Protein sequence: CAISEVGEGETQYF.

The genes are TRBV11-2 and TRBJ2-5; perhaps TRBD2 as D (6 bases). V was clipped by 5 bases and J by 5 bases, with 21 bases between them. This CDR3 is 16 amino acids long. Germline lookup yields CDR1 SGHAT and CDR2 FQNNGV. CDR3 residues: CASSPFLLARDETQYF. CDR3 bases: TGTGCCAGCAGCCCCTTCCTGCTAGCGAGAGACGAGACCCAGTACTTC.

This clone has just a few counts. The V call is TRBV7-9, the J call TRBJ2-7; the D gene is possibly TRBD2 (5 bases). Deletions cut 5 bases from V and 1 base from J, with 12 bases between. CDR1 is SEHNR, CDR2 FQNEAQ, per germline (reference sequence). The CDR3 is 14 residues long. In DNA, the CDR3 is TGTGCCAGCAGCCCCACCAGGACTTCCTACGAGCAGTACTTC. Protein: CASSPTRTSYEQYF.

This CDR3 reads CASLREGQETQYF. CDR3 in DNA: TGTGCCAGCTTAAGGGAGGGGCAAGAGACCCAGTACTTC. This rearrangement joins TRBV2 to TRBJ2-5, with TRBD2 matching 7 bases. Looked up from germline, CDR1 is SNHLY and CDR2 is FYNNEI. This CDR3 has 13 amino acids. V shed 8 bases and J 2 bases; nucleotides not matched to a gene: 5.

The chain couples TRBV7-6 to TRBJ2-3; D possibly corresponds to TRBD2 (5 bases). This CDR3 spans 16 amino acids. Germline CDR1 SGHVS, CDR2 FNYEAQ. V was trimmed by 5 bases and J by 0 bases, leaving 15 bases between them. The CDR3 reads CASSPQPTGSTDTQYF. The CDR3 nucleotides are TGTGCCAGCAGCCCCCAACCGACGGGGAGCACAGATACGCAGTATTTT.

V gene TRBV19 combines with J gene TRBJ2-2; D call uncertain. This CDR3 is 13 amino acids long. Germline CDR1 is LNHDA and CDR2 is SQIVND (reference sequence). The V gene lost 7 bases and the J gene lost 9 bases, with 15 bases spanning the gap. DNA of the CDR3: TGTGCCAGTAAATGGAGTCTGGATCGGGAGCTGTTTTTT. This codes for CASKWSLDRELFF.

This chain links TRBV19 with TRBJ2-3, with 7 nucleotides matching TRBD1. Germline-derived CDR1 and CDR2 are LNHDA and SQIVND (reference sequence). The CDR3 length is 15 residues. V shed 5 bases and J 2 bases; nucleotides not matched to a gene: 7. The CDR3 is CASSSSTGYTDTQYF. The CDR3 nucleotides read TGTGCCAGTAGTTCCTCGACAGGGTACACAGATACGCAGTATTTT.

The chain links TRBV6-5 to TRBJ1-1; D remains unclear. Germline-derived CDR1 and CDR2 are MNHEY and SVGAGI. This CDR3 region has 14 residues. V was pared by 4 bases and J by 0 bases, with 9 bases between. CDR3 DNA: TGTGCCAGCAGTTTACAGACCATGAACACTGAAGCTTTCTTT. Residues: CASSLQTMNTEAFF.

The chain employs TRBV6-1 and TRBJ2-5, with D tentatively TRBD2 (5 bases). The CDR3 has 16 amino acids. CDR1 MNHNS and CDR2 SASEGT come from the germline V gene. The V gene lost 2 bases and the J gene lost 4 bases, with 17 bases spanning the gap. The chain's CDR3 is CASSESTQGSGETQYF. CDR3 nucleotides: TGTGCCAGCAGTGAATCCACTCAAGGGAGTGGAGAGACCCAGTACTTC.

The CDR3 DNA reads as TGTGCCAGCAGCGGGACATCCGGGGAGCTGTTTTTT. This encodes CASSGTSGELFF. The gene calls are TRBV4-2 and TRBJ2-2; weak D call: TRBD1 (6 bases). CDR1 LGHNA and CDR2 YNFKEQ come from the germline V gene. V lost 5 bases and J 6 bases, leaving 7 bases between the germline ends. CDR3 length: 12 amino acids.

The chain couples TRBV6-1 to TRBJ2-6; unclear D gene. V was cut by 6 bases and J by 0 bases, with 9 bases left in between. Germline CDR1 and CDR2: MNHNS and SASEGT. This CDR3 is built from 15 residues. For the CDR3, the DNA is TGTGCCAGCAGCGAGGAGTCCTCTGGGGCCAACGTCCTGACTTTC. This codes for CASSEESSGANVLTF.